This note documents a single T cell receptor (beta chain) sequence. This entry comes from a study of T cell changes during pregnancy in multiple sclerosis. Trimming cost V 2 bases and J 3 bases; bases outside gene matches: 7. The CDR3 totals 17 residues. CDR1 and CDR2 (germline): MNHEY, SMNVEV (reference sequence). Generated by immunoSEQ multiplex PCR, the TCRdb table keeps only in-frame clones and is missing some. The sample comprises tens of thousands of clones, approximately 90% of which are singletons, and approximately 1.5% rests with the top ten. The sequencing used peripheral blood, collected in the second trimester of pregnancy. V and J are TRBV27 and TRBJ2-1; 10 nucleotides line up with TRBD1. The TCR sequence derives from a female donor in good health, enrolled as a control in a pregnancy study. The CDR3 is CASSLNPGTGDYNEQFF. CDR3 sequence (DNA): TGTGCCAGCAGTTTAAACCCCGGGACAGGGGACTACAATGAGCAGTTCTTC.